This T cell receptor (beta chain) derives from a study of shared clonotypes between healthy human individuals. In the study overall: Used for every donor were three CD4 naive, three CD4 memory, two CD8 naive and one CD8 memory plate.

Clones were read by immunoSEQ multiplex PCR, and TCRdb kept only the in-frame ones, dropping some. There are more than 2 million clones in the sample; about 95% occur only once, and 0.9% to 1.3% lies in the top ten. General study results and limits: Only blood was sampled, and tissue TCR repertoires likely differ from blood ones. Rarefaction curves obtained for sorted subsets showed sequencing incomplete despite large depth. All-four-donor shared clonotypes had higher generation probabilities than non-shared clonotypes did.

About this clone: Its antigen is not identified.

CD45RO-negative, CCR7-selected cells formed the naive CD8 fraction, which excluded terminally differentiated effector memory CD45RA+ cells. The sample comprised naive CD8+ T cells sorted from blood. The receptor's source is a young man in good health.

In DNA, the CDR3 is TGTGCCAGCGGCAATAGCGGAAGCACAGATACGCAGTATTTT. Amino acid sequence: CASGNSGSTDTQYF. The genes are TRBV6-1 and TRBJ2-3, with D possibly being TRBD2 (6 bases). Germline CDR1 and CDR2: MNHNS and SASEGT. This CDR3 is 14 amino acids long. Trimming took 8 bases from V and 0 from J, leaving 12 bases between them.